Listed here are 28 T cell receptor beta chains from one sample, sequenced in a study of CD8 T cells in Susac syndrome. When the RNA was reverse transcribed, random hexamers were used with an input of about 0.5 to 1 ug. TCRdb redid the calling of the immunoSEQ multiplex PCR reads with MiXCR, one entry per CDR3 protein. The table records roughly 140,000 distinct CDR3 sequences, roughly 95% of them present only once. The sequenced material came from CD4+ T cells from PBMCs. Receptor source: a human donor with Susac syndrome.

The chain recombines TRBV14 with TRBJ1-4; perhaps TRBD1 as D (5 bases). This CDR3 has 14 amino acids. V lost 1 base and J lost 8, with 11 bases in between. Germline assignment: CDR1 SGHDN and CDR2 FVKESK. Here the CDR3 reads CASSQGGAGEKLFF. The CDR3 DNA follows: TGTGCCAGCAGCCAAGGGGGCGCAGGGGAAAAACTGTTTTTT.

The genes are TRBV28 and TRBJ2-7; maybe TRBD1 (6 bases). Trimming shortened V by 8 bases and J by 4 bases, and 9 bases separated the two germline ends. CDR3 length: 11 amino acids. Per the germline V gene, CDR1 is MDHEN and CDR2 is SYDVKM. CDR3 coding DNA: TGTGCCAGCTGCAGGGGTTACGAGCAGTACTTC. Translating gives CASCRGYEQYF.

This clonotype was recorded once. The chain joins TRBV29-1 to TRBJ2-7; D remains unclear. The CDR3 covers 11 residues. The germline V and J ends were trimmed by 0 bases and 10 bases, with 10 bases remaining between them. Per germline, CDR1 SQVTM and CDR2 ANQGSEA. In DNA, the CDR3 is TGCAGCGTTGAAGAGAGTGAAGTCCAGTACTTC. Residues: CSVEESEVQYF.

The chain uses TRBV5-1 and TRBJ2-2; D unresolved. This CDR3 comprises 15 residues. V gave up 2 bases and J gave up 6 bases, with 14 bases separating them. Germline assignment: CDR1 SGHRS and CDR2 YFSETQ. CDR3 loop: CASSLDLGRAGELFF. The CDR3 DNA reads as TGCGCCAGCAGCTTAGATTTGGGTCGGGCCGGGGAGCTGTTTTTT.

This sequence joins TRBV5-1 and TRBJ1-4; 7 bases line up with TRBD1. V trimming: 4 bases; J trimming: 4 bases; junction bases outside the gene matches: 7. CDR1 and CDR2 (germline): SGHRS, YFSETQ. This CDR3 spans 15 amino acids. The CDR3 coding sequence is TGCGCCAGCAGCCCGTCGGGACAGCTTAATGAAAAACTGTTTTTT. This codes for CASSPSGQLNEKLFF.

The chain couples TRBV29-1 to TRBJ2-7, with D possibly being TRBD2 (5 bases). V lost 7 bases to trimming and J lost 5 bases, with 15 bases between them. This CDR3 is 12 amino acids long. The germline CDR1 and CDR2 sequences are SQVTM and ANQGSEA. As DNA, the CDR3 is TGCAGCGCCCTGGGAGCGGCCGACGAGCAGTACTTC. It yields the protein CSALGAADEQYF.

This clonotype was observed a single time. This chain connects TRBV6-5 to TRBJ1-1; weak D call: TRBD1 (5 bases). The CDR3 contains 13 residues. CDR1 is MNHEY, CDR2 SVGAGI, per germline. Trimming cost V 2 bases and J 4 bases, with 8 bases left between them. Written as DNA, the CDR3 is TGTGCCAGCAGTTACGGCCAGGGCACTGAAGCTTTCTTT. This encodes CASSYGQGTEAFF.

This chain links TRBV20-1 with TRBJ2-3; no firm D call. The germline CDR1 and CDR2 sequences are DFQATT and SNEGSKA (reference sequence). There are 13 residues in the CDR3. Trimming removed 1 base at V and 0 bases at J, with 5 bases between. The CDR3 loop reads CSARVVSTDTQYF. The CDR3 nucleotides are TGCAGTGCTAGAGTGGTTAGCACAGATACGCAGTATTTT.

The chain links TRBV6-5 to TRBJ1-5; weak D call: TRBD1 (5 bases). CDR3 length: 18 amino acids. The germline gives CDR1 MNHEY, CDR2 SVGAGI. Deletions cut 0 bases from V and 3 bases from J, with 18 bases between. The CDR3 reads CASSYSKVGQGFNQPQHF. Here the CDR3 DNA reads TGTGCCAGCAGTTACTCGAAGGTAGGGCAGGGATTCAATCAGCCCCAGCATTTT.

The CDR3 nucleotides are TGTGCCAGCGCCCAGGGACCCAACTATGGCTACACCTTC. Its protein is CASAQGPNYGYTF. This chain uses TRBV7-3 with TRBJ1-2; D may be TRBD1 (5 bases). CDR1 and CDR2 (germline): SGHTA, FQGTGA. The V end was cut by 8 bases, the J end by 2 bases, with 12 bases between. The CDR3 is 13 amino acids.

The chain has TRBV6-5 and TRBJ1-2, with D uncertain. The V gene lost 0 bases and the J gene lost 2 bases, with 13 bases spanning the gap. The germline gives CDR1 MNHEY, CDR2 SVGAGI. The CDR3 has 16 amino acids. CDR3 nucleotide sequence: TGTGCCAGCAGTTACTCGAAATCAGGCCCCAACTATGGCTACACCTTC. It encodes CASSYSKSGPNYGYTF.

V and J are TRBV4-1 and TRBJ2-2, with 8 bases fitting TRBD1. Germline V gene sequence: CDR1 MGHRA, CDR2 YSYEKL. There are 17 residues in the CDR3. Trimming at V came to 2 bases and at J to 0 bases, leaving 5 bases not matched to a gene. The CDR3 is CASSQPHRGTNTGELFF. In nucleotides, the CDR3 is TGCGCCAGCAGCCAACCGCACAGGGGGACGAACACCGGGGAGCTGTTTTTT.

This clonotype has only one observation. The rearrangement uses TRBV14 and TRBJ2-6, with D possibly matching TRBD1 (5 bases). With 3 bases removed from V and 0 bases from J, the gap between germline ends came to 12 bases. Germline assignment: CDR1 SGHDN and CDR2 FVKESK. This CDR3 is 17 amino acids long. For the CDR3, the DNA is TGTGCCAGCAGCCATTGGGGCGGAAGCTCTGGGGCCAACGTCCTGACTTTC. It is translated as CASSHWGGSSGANVLTF.

The J gene is TRBJ2-7, the V gene TRBV20-1; D call uncertain. Trimming took off 4 bases at V and 1 base at J, with 14 bases between the two ends. Germline V gene sequence: CDR1 DFQATT, CDR2 SNEGSKA (reference sequence). CDR3 length equals 14 residues. CDR3 protein: CSAIPFGPSYEQYF. CDR3 in DNA: TGCAGTGCTATCCCGTTCGGACCTTCCTACGAGCAGTACTTC.

This chain links TRBV5-4 with TRBJ2-4; tentatively, D is TRBD1 (5 bases). The CDR3 is 17 amino acids. The V gene's germline CDR1 is SGHNT and CDR2 YYREEE (reference sequence). V dropped 2 bases and J dropped 0 bases, with 15 bases sitting between them. The CDR3 loop reads CASSLGEDRRAKNIQYF. CDR3 DNA: TGTGCCAGCAGCTTAGGGGAAGACCGCCGAGCCAAAAACATTCAGTACTTC.

J is TRBJ2-6 and V is TRBV28, with unresolved D. Trimming took 10 bases from V and 0 from J, leaving 19 bases between them. CDR1 is MDHEN and CDR2 is SYDVKM in the germline V gene. This CDR3 is built from 17 residues. Here the CDR3 DNA reads TGTGCCATCCCCCGCTCGGGCGGACCCTCTGGGGCCAACGTCCTGACTTTC. It specifies CAIPRSGGPSGANVLTF.

The V call is TRBV24-1, the J call TRBJ2-1; no clear D. The germline CDR1 and CDR2 sequences are KGHDR and SFDVKD. CDR3 length: 13 amino acids. The V end was cut by 5 bases, the J end by 8 bases, with 12 bases between. The CDR3 loop reads CATSAPPSDEQFF. The CDR3 DNA reads as TGTGCCACCAGTGCCCCCCCCTCGGATGAGCAGTTCTTC.

The chain has TRBV5-6 and TRBJ1-5; D is unresolved. V was trimmed by 6 bases and J by 4 bases, leaving 8 bases between them. Germline V gene sequence: CDR1 SGHDT, CDR2 YYEEEE. This CDR3 has 12 amino acids. In DNA form, the CDR3 reads TGTGCCAGCAACTCCGTGAATCAGCCCCAGCATTTT. Translating gives CASNSVNQPQHF.

The chain employs TRBV12-3 or TRBV12-4 and TRBJ1-1; D gene ambiguous. Trimming cost V 6 bases and J 4 bases, with 12 bases left between them. The CDR3 is 13 residues long. The CDR3 nucleotides are TGTGCCAGCAGGGCCCGAGGGAGCACTGAAGCTTTCTTT. This gives the protein CASRARGSTEAFF.

CDR3 sequence (DNA): TGTGCCAGCAGCCCGACCGGACTAGCGGGGGCGCAGTACTTC. The encoded protein is CASSPTGLAGAQYF. This chain connects TRBV7-6 to TRBJ2-7; TRBD2 aligns across 13 bases. CDR1 and CDR2 (germline): SGHVS, FNYEAQ. V was pared by 5 bases and J by 9 bases, with 7 bases of the junction left unmatched. There are 14 residues in the CDR3.

The chain has TRBV28 and TRBJ2-6; D is perhaps TRBD2 (5 bases). Trimming cost V 6 bases and J 2 bases, with 14 bases left between them. Per germline, CDR1 MDHEN and CDR2 SYDVKM. This CDR3 is 16 amino acids long. The CDR3 DNA is TGTGCCAGCAGCTCACGCCTAGCAGCTGGGGCCAACGTCCTGACTTTC. It is translated as CASSSRLAAGANVLTF.

V is TRBV14 and J is TRBJ2-7, with no clear D. Germline lookup yields CDR1 SGHDN and CDR2 FVKESK. The CDR3 sequence is 15 residues long. Trimming removed 1 base from V and 2 bases from J, with 12 bases in between. The CDR3 spells CASSQGHTPTYEQYF. In DNA, the CDR3 is TGTGCCAGCAGCCAAGGACATACTCCCACCTACGAGCAGTACTTC.

This clonotype was seen a single time. CDR3 DNA: TGCAGTGCTAGGGGACAAAACAACCAGCCCCAGCATTTT. Its protein product is CSARGQNNQPQHF. The chain carries TRBV20-1 and TRBJ1-5, with D tentatively TRBD1 (6 bases). CDR1 and CDR2 from the germline V gene are DFQATT and SNEGSKA (reference sequence). V shed 3 bases and J shed 7 bases, with 13 bases lying between them. The CDR3 is 13 residues long.

The chain combines TRBV3-1 with TRBJ1-1, with D possibly being TRBD1 (6 bases). This CDR3 contains 14 residues. Trimming stripped 5 bases from V and 4 bases from J, with 14 bases between. Germline V gene sequence: CDR1 LGHDT, CDR2 YNNKEL (reference sequence). CDR3: CASSAIQGVTEAFF. As DNA, the CDR3 is TGTGCCAGCAGCGCGATACAGGGAGTCACTGAAGCTTTCTTT.

The genes are TRBV20-1 and TRBJ1-5; the match to TRBD1 covers 7 bases. The CDR3 loop spans 15 amino acids. Germline V gene lookup returns CDR1 DFQATT and CDR2 SNEGSKA (reference sequence). Unmatched junction bases numbered 7, after V lost 2 bases and J lost 3 bases. The CDR3 loop reads CSARPDREYNQPQHF. The CDR3 nucleotides are TGCAGTGCTAGACCCGACAGGGAGTACAATCAGCCCCAGCATTTT.

The rearrangement links TRBV28 to TRBJ2-3; D gene ambiguous. The ends were cut back, 6 bases at V and 0 bases at J, with 13 bases in the middle. The CDR3 totals 15 residues. The V gene's germline CDR1 is MDHEN and CDR2 SYDVKM. The CDR3: CASSPRRISTDTQYF. The CDR3, as DNA: TGTGCCAGCAGCCCTCGCAGGATAAGCACAGATACGCAGTATTTT.

This chain joins TRBV29-1 and TRBJ2-7; no clear D. Germline V gene data show CDR1 as SQVTM and CDR2 as ANQGSEA. The CDR3 is 13 residues long. V was clipped by 4 bases and J by 3 bases, with 13 bases between them. CDR3: CSVGTGILYEQYF. The CDR3, as DNA: TGCAGCGTTGGTACCGGTATTCTCTACGAGCAGTACTTC.

The chain's CDR3 is CASKVSQGMGTDTQYF. The CDR3 nucleotides read TGCGCCAGCAAGGTCTCTCAGGGGATGGGGACAGATACGCAGTATTTT. The chain couples TRBV10-2 to TRBJ2-3, with D tentatively TRBD1 (6 bases). Germline lookup yields CDR1 WSHSY and CDR2 SAAADI. The CDR3 runs to 16 residues. Trimming removed 7 bases from V and 3 bases from J, with 20 bases in between.